The 10 T cell receptor beta chains given below trace back to one sample, sequenced in a study of blood T cells in healthy people across ages (dated by TCRdb to between 2014 and 2017). The method behind the library was 5' RACE. Data came from an Illumina HiSeq 2500. A second PCR of roughly 7 to 11 cycles was performed with a sample-barcoded 5' primer and a J-beta primer mix. TCRdb handled the public reads itself, with Q25 trimming in fastp and clone calling in MiXCR, and kept productive beta chains. CDR3 protein duplicates are merged, each entry listing the most common genes and DNA. Present in this sample are 700,000 to 950,000 distinct CDR3 sequences, roughly 60% of which were seen just once. Jointly, the top ten make up 22% of the sample. The sample consisted of blood. These receptors were obtained from a man aged 25 to 45 in good health.

This chain connects TRBV6-2 or TRBV6-3 to TRBJ2-1; 7 positions match TRBD2. The CDR3 is 14 residues long. Trimming cost V 7 bases and J 4 bases; bases outside gene matches: 7. The germline V gene encodes CDR1 MNHEY and CDR2 SVGEGT. CDR3 region: CASNQRGSYNEQFF. The CDR3 DNA reads as TGTGCCAGCAATCAGCGGGGATCTTACAATGAGCAGTTCTTC.

V gene TRBV4-3 combines with J gene TRBJ2-1; D unresolved. The V gene lost 4 bases and the J gene lost 0 bases, with 7 bases spanning the gap. CDR1 is LGHNA, CDR2 YSLEER, per germline. There are 14 residues in the CDR3. The CDR3 loop reads CASSPQISYNEQFF. The CDR3 DNA reads as TGCGCCAGCAGCCCCCAAATCTCCTACAATGAGCAGTTCTTC.

V is TRBV25-1 and J is TRBJ2-5; D unclear. The CDR3 is 13 residues long. V gave up 2 bases and J gave up 5 bases, with 9 bases separating them. The germline gives CDR1 MGHDK, CDR2 SYGVNS. CDR3 in DNA: TGTGCCAGCAGTGAACGTTCCGGGGAGACCCAGTACTTC. Translation: CASSERSGETQYF.

The gene calls are TRBV7-2 and TRBJ1-1; 7 positions match TRBD1. The CDR3 is 14 amino acids. From germline, CDR1 is SGHTA and CDR2 FQGNSA. V shed 5 bases and J 7 bases; nucleotides not matched to a gene: 10. For the CDR3, the DNA is TGTGCCAGCAGCGCTAACAGGGGATCGGGTGAAGCTTTCTTT. The encoded protein is CASSANRGSGEAFF.

This clonotype showed up just a few times. The J gene is TRBJ2-3, the V gene TRBV5-6; TRBD1 or TRBD2 may be the D gene (5 bases each). Germline CDR1 reads SGHDT; CDR2 reads YYEEEE. V lost 6 bases to trimming and J lost 10 bases, with 15 bases between them. This CDR3 comprises 12 residues. The CDR3 reads CASNQGTGPQYF. As DNA, the CDR3 is TGTGCCAGCAACCAAGGAACGGGGCCGCAGTATTTT.

The rearrangement links TRBV20-1 to TRBJ2-1; D might be TRBD1 (5 bases). The CDR3 runs to 13 residues. The germline gives CDR1 DFQATT, CDR2 SNEGSKA (reference sequence). The CDR3 loop reads CSIEDSIDNEQFF. CDR3 bases: TGCAGCATAGAAGACAGTATTGACAATGAGCAGTTCTTC.

This chain uses TRBV4-3 with TRBJ1-1; 7 bases map to TRBD1. This CDR3 has 15 amino acids. Germline V lookup: CDR1 LGHNA, CDR2 YSLEER. V trimming: 0 bases; J trimming: 4 bases; junction bases outside the gene matches: 5. Here the CDR3 DNA reads TGCGCCAGCAGCCAAGATGACAGGGTGGCCACTGAAGCTTTCTTT. Protein product: CASSQDDRVATEAFF.

This clonotype is a singleton in its sample. Just one base apart from a much larger clone, this may be a read error. This sequence joins TRBV25-1 and TRBJ2-3; unclear D gene. The germline V gene encodes CDR1 MGHDK and CDR2 SYGVNS. CDR3 size: 11 residues. CDR3 amino acids: CAGSSRDTQYF. In nucleotides, the CDR3 is TGTGCCGGCAGTTCGCGTGATACGCAGTATTTT.

This chain uses TRBV20-1 with TRBJ1-1; no clear D. The germline V gene has CDR1 DFQATT and CDR2 SNEGSKA (reference sequence). The CDR3 consists of 13 residues. The ends were cut back, 6 bases at V and 1 base at J, with 12 bases in the middle. CDR3 amino acids: CSAYQPSNTEAFF. The CDR3 region has the DNA TGCAGTGCCTACCAACCCTCGAACACTGAAGCTTTCTTT.

This clonotype occurred many times. V is TRBV11-2 and J is TRBJ2-7; no clear D. The germline V and J ends were trimmed by 3 bases and 0 bases, with 9 bases remaining between them. The CDR3 covers 14 residues. Germline loops: CDR1 SGHAT, CDR2 FQNNGV. In nucleotides, the CDR3 is TGTGCCAGCAGCTTTGGGGATAACTCCTACGAGCAGTACTTC. Amino acid sequence: CASSFGDNSYEQYF.